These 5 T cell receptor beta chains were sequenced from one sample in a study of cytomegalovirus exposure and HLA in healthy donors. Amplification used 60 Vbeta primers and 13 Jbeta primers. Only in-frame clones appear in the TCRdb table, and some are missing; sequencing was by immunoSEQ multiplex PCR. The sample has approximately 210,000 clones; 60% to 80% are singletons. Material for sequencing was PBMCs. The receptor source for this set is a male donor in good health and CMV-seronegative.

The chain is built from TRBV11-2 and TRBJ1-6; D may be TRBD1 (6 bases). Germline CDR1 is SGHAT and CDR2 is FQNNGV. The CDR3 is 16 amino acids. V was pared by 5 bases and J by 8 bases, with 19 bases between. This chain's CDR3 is CASSPTYRALDSPLHF. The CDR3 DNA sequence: TGTGCCAGCAGCCCAACATACAGGGCGTTGGATTCACCCCTCCACTTT.

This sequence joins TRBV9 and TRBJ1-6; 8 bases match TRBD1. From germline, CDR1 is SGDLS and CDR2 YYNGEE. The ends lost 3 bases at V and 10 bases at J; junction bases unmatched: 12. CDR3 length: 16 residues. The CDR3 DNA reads TGTGCCAGCAGCGACCCGACAGGGGTTGGAGGGTCACCCCTCCACTTT. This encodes CASSDPTGVGGSPLHF.

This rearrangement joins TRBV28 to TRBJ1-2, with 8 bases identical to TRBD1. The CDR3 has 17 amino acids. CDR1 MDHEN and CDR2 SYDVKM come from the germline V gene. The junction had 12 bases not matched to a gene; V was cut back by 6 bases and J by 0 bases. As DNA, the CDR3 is TGTGCCAGCAGCCAATTCACAGGGGGTGCTTCTAACTATGGCTACACCTTC. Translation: CASSQFTGGASNYGYTF.

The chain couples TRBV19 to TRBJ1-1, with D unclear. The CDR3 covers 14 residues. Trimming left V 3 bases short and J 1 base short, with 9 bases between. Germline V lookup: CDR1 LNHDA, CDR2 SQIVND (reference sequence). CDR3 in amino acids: CASSIREWNTEAFF. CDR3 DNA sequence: TGTGCCAGTAGTATTCGGGAGTGGAACACTGAAGCTTTCTTT.

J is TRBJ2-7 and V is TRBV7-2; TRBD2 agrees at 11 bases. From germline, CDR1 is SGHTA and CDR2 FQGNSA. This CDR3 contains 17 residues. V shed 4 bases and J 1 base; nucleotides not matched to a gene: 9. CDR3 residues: CASSSPRLAGGSYEQYF. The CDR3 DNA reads TGTGCCAGCAGCTCCCCACGTCTAGCGGGGGGTTCCTACGAGCAGTACTTC.